These 29 T cell receptor beta chains share one sample of origin, sequenced in a study of CD8+CD57+ T cells in acquired aplastic anemia. Genomic DNA, serving as template, underwent TCR beta VDJ and CDR3 profiling. TCRdb re-derived calls from the reads in MiXCR, one entry per CDR3 protein. The sample yields some 42,000 distinct CDR3 sequences, 65% to 70% seen once. Sequencing was performed on sorted CD4+, CD8+, or CD8+CD57+ T cells (not recorded which) from PBMCs. The receptors come from a human donor in good health, serving as a control.

The V and J genes are TRBV19 and TRBJ1-3; 7 positions agree with TRBD1. The CDR3 sequence is 14 residues long. Germline-derived CDR1 and CDR2 are LNHDA and SQIVND (reference sequence). Trimming removed 6 bases from V and 4 bases from J; junction bases left unmatched: 6. Here the CDR3 reads CASRIQGKGNTIYF. CDR3 nucleotide sequence: TGTGCCAGTAGGATACAGGGGAAGGGAAACACCATATATTTT.

This clonotype occurred once. The chain carries TRBV10-3 and TRBJ2-5; tentative D call: TRBD2 (6 bases). Germline CDR1 ENHRY, CDR2 SYGVKD. The V and J ends lost 4 bases and 1 base respectively, with 16 bases between them. CDR3 length: 16 residues. CDR3 loop: CAISVGTAGSQETQYF. The CDR3 DNA reads TGTGCCATCAGTGTGGGTACTGCCGGGAGCCAAGAGACCCAGTACTTC.

With respect to this clonotype: It may be a read error: a sequence one base away is much more abundant. This chain uses TRBV24-1 with TRBJ2-7; TRBD1 aligns across 8 bases. V trimming: 5 bases; J trimming: 3 bases; junction bases outside the gene matches: 5. The CDR3 contains 14 residues. Germline lookup yields CDR1 KGHDR and CDR2 SFDVKD. CDR3 in amino acids: CATSAWGTGYEQYF. CDR3 DNA sequence: TGTGCCACCAGTGCCTGGGGGACAGGCTACGAGCAGTACTTC.

The chain recombines TRBV25-1 with TRBJ2-1, with D possibly TRBD2 on 5 matching bases. CDR3 length: 12 residues. The V end lost 6 bases, the J end lost 6 bases, and 9 bases lay between the germline ends. Germline V lookup: CDR1 MGHDK, CDR2 SYGVNS. CDR3 amino acids: CASSLGGNEQFF. The CDR3 DNA reads as TGTGCCAGCAGCTTAGGAGGCAATGAGCAGTTCTTC.

By share, this clonotype ranks as medium-sized (0.01 to 0.1%). The chain is built from TRBV15 and TRBJ1-4; D is perhaps TRBD1 (6 bases). Trimming took 1 base from V and 3 from J, leaving 9 bases between them. CDR3 length: 15 residues. Looked up from germline, CDR1 is LNHNV and CDR2 is YYDKDF (reference sequence). Here the CDR3 DNA reads TGTGCCACCAGCAGAGCAGGGGACTCTAATGAAAAACTGTTTTTT. This codes for CATSRAGDSNEKLFF.

The J gene is TRBJ2-6, the V gene TRBV11-1; perhaps D is TRBD1 or TRBD2 (6 bases each). Trimming cost V 3 bases and J 0 bases, with 15 bases left between them. The CDR3 extends over 18 amino acids. The germline CDR1 and CDR2 sequences are SGHAT and FQDESV (reference sequence). The CDR3 here is CASSFRGGRTSGANVLTF. The CDR3 bases are TGTGCCAGCAGCTTCCGTGGGGGGCGAACCTCTGGGGCCAACGTCCTGACTTTC.

J is TRBJ2-1 and V is TRBV2; 7 bases are a match to TRBD2. CDR3 length equals 15 residues. The germline CDR1 and CDR2 sequences are SNHLY and FYNNEI. The ends lost 1 base at V and 2 bases at J; junction bases unmatched: 2. The CDR3 DNA sequence: TGTGCCAGCAGTGAAGGGCTAGCGGCCTACAATGAGCAGTTCTTC. This encodes CASSEGLAAYNEQFF. Full variable domain (missing parts from reference TRBV2 and TRBJ2-1): EPEVTQTPSHQVTQMGQEVILRCVPISNHLYFYWYRQILGQKVEFLVSFYNNEISEKSEIFDDQFSVERPDGSNFTLKIRSTKLEDSAMYFCASSEGLAAYNEQFFGPGTRLTVL.

At least ten counts were recorded for this clonotype. The chain employs TRBV7-9 and TRBJ2-1; possible D gene TRBD2, 5 bases. V gave up 0 bases and J gave up 0 bases, with 12 bases separating them. Germline V gene lookup returns CDR1 SEHNR and CDR2 FQNEAQ (reference sequence). The CDR3 is 17 residues long. CDR3 amino acids: CASSLAERLSSYNEQFF. CDR3 nucleotides: TGTGCCAGCAGCTTAGCCGAGCGGTTAAGCTCCTACAATGAGCAGTTCTTC. The full variable domain, with the rest looked up from reference TRBV7-9 and TRBJ2-1, is DTGVSQNPRHKITKRGQNVTFRCDPISEHNRLYWYRQTLGQGPEFLTYFQNEAQLEKSRLLSDRFSAERPKGSFSTLEIQRTEQGDSAMYLCASSLAERLSSYNEQFFGPGTRLTVL.

V is TRBV7-9 and J is TRBJ2-3; no firm D call. The CDR3 totals 13 residues. The germline V gene has CDR1 SEHNR and CDR2 FQNEAQ (reference sequence). Deletions cut 5 bases from V and 1 base from J, with 7 bases between. In DNA form, the CDR3 reads TGTGCCAGCAGCACGGACCGCACAGATACGCAGTATTTT. Its translation is CASSTDRTDTQYF.

This sequence joins TRBV10-2 and TRBJ1-2, with 7 bases fitting TRBD1. CDR1 and CDR2 from the germline V gene are WSHSY and SAAADI. The trim removed 4 bases at V and 4 bases at J, leaving 0 bases unmatched. The CDR3 consists of 12 residues. In DNA, the CDR3 is TGCGCCAGCAGTGGGACAGGCTATGGCTACACCTTC. It encodes CASSGTGYGYTF.

The rearrangement uses TRBV2 and TRBJ2-1; tentative D call: TRBD2 (6 bases). This CDR3 is 14 amino acids long. Germline V gene sequence: CDR1 SNHLY, CDR2 FYNNEI. Trimming removed 6 bases from V and 5 bases from J, with 14 bases in between. CDR3 DNA: TGTGCCAGCAGCTTGGCGGGGTGGAACAATGAGCAGTTCTTC. Protein product: CASSLAGWNNEQFF. Full variable domain (outside the CDR3, taken from reference TRBV2 and TRBJ2-1): EPEVTQTPSHQVTQMGQEVILRCVPISNHLYFYWYRQILGQKVEFLVSFYNNEISEKSEIFDDQFSVERPDGSNFTLKIRSTKLEDSAMYFCASSLAGWNNEQFFGPGTRLTVL.

This clonotype was seen many times. The V call is TRBV7-3, the J call TRBJ2-1, with 8 bases aligning to TRBD2. V was pared by 4 bases and J by 2 bases, with 7 bases of the junction left unmatched. The germline CDR1 and CDR2 sequences are SGHTA and FQGTGA. CDR3 length: 16 residues. This CDR3 is CASSSLLAAPYNEQFF. The CDR3 DNA is TGTGCCAGCAGCTCGCTACTAGCGGCCCCCTACAATGAGCAGTTCTTC.

At least ten counts were recorded for this clonotype. The rearrangement uses TRBV27 and TRBJ1-2, with 8 nucleotides matching TRBD1. From germline, CDR1 is MNHEY and CDR2 SMNVEV (reference sequence). The CDR3 sequence is 15 residues long. The J segment lost 4 bases and the V segment lost 3 bases, leaving 7 bases of the junction unmatched. CDR3 nucleotides: TGTGCCAGCAGTTTTTTGACAGGGGACATCTATGGCTACACCTTC. Encoded protein: CASSFLTGDIYGYTF.

This chain links TRBV7-9 with TRBJ2-7; the D is unclear. Germline CDR1 and CDR2: SEHNR and FQNEAQ (reference sequence). This CDR3 region has 14 residues. Trimming stripped 0 bases from V and 4 bases from J, with 10 bases between. CDR3 region: CASSLAVEGYEQYF. CDR3 in DNA: TGTGCCAGCAGCTTAGCAGTAGAAGGTTACGAGCAGTACTTC.

This chain links TRBV24-1 with TRBJ2-1; tentatively, D is TRBD2 (6 bases). The CDR3 covers 15 residues. V was cut by 3 bases and J by 12 bases, with 20 bases left in between. Per germline, CDR1 KGHDR and CDR2 SFDVKD. Here the CDR3 reads CATSDARLVPDTQFF. The DNA of the CDR3 is TGTGCCACCAGTGATGCCCGACTAGTTCCAGATACGCAGTTCTTC.

The V gene is TRBV20-1, the J gene TRBJ2-7; D is undetermined. Trimming shortened V by 1 base and J by 0 bases, and 10 bases separated the two germline ends. This CDR3 comprises 14 residues. CDR1 is DFQATT and CDR2 is SNEGSKA in the germline V gene (reference sequence). The CDR3 loop is CSARGSVSSYEQYF. CDR3 bases: TGCAGTGCTAGAGGGAGCGTTAGCTCCTACGAGCAGTACTTC.

In its sample, this clonotype was seen once. The chain links TRBV25-1 to TRBJ2-5; 11 nucleotides line up with TRBD2. From germline, CDR1 is MGHDK and CDR2 SYGVNS. The CDR3 contains 16 residues. The V segment lost 3 bases and the J segment 1 base; nucleotides outside the gene matches: 4. The CDR3 DNA is TGTGCCAGCAGTGAGTTTAGCGGGGGGGCCCAAGAGACCCAGTACTTC. Residues: CASSEFSGGAQETQYF.

Here the CDR3 reads CATSDPGQGTRYTF. The CDR3 bases are TGTGCCACCAGTGATCCAGGACAGGGCACGAGGTACACCTTC. This chain links TRBV24-1 with TRBJ1-2, with 8 bases fitting TRBD1. The CDR3 runs to 14 residues. CDR1 is KGHDR, CDR2 SFDVKD, per germline. Unmatched junction bases numbered 10, after V lost 3 bases and J lost 11 bases.

V usage is TRBV5-1 and J usage is TRBJ1-2; TRBD1 aligns across 8 bases. This CDR3 comprises 14 residues. CDR1 and CDR2 from the germline V gene are SGHRS and YFSETQ. Trimming at V came to 0 bases and at J to 4 bases, leaving 2 bases not matched to a gene. The CDR3 DNA sequence: TGCGCCAGCAGCTTGGGACAGGGGATCTATGGCTACACCTTC. Translated: CASSLGQGIYGYTF.

V usage is TRBV29-1 and J usage is TRBJ1-3; TRBD1 matches at 9 bases. V lost 2 bases to trimming and J lost 8 bases; unmatched junction nucleotides: 7. CDR3 size: 14 residues. Germline values: CDR1 SQVTM, CDR2 ANQGSEA. CDR3 in amino acids: CSVESPGQGYTIYF. For the CDR3, the DNA is TGCAGCGTTGAATCCCCGGGACAGGGTTACACCATATATTTT. Combining the CDR3 with reference TRBV29-1 and TRBJ1-3 gives the whole variable domain SAVISQKPSRDICQRGTSLTIQCQVDSQVTMMFWYRQQPGQSLTLIATANQGSEATYESGFVIDKFPISRPNLTFSTLTVSNMSPEDSSIYLCSVESPGQGYTIYFGEGSWLTVV.

This clonotype was picked up a small number of times. V usage is TRBV20-1 and J usage is TRBJ2-7, with no clear D. The germline V and J ends were trimmed by 2 bases and 5 bases, with 16 bases remaining between them. The germline CDR1 and CDR2 sequences are DFQATT and SNEGSKA (reference sequence). The CDR3 is made up of 14 amino acids. CDR3 sequence (DNA): TGCAGTGCTAGAACTCTCGAAGACCTGAACGAGCAGTACTTC. This translates into CSARTLEDLNEQYF.

Comments on this clonotype: This may come from a read error, since a much larger clone is one base off. The J gene is TRBJ2-3, the V gene TRBV25-1, with D unclear. The V end was cut by 6 bases, the J end by 1 base, with 14 bases between. Germline V CDR1 and CDR2: MGHDK, SYGVNS. The CDR3 contains 15 residues. In nucleotides, the CDR3 is TGTGCCAGCAGCCTTACGGCGGTACGCACAGATACGCAGTATTTT. Translating it yields CASSLTAVRTDTQYF.

The rearrangement links TRBV2 to TRBJ2-7; D may match TRBD1 or TRBD2 (5 bases each). V gave up 8 bases and J gave up 7 bases, with 15 bases separating them. CDR1 and CDR2 (germline): SNHLY, FYNNEI. The CDR3 consists of 12 residues. This CDR3 is CASRQNEGEQYF. CDR3 bases: TGTGCCAGCCGTCAAAACGAGGGGGAGCAGTACTTC.

This clonotype occurred once. The chain combines TRBV7-9 with TRBJ1-2; D remains ambiguous. The CDR3 totals 11 residues. Trimming took off 10 bases at V and 5 bases at J, with 11 bases between the two ends. Germline CDR1 and CDR2: SEHNR and FQNEAQ (reference sequence). The CDR3 is CATPGKYGYTF. The CDR3 nucleotides are TGTGCCACGCCGGGGAAATATGGCTACACCTTC.

The chain uses TRBV7-9 and TRBJ1-1; D gene unclear. The germline CDR1 and CDR2 sequences are SEHNR and FQNEAQ (reference sequence). The V end was cut by 5 bases, the J end by 0 bases, with 7 bases between. The CDR3 contains 13 residues. CDR3 residues: CASSRGMNTEAFF. CDR3 sequence (DNA): TGTGCCAGCAGCCGTGGGATGAACACTGAAGCTTTCTTT.

The table lists this clonotype with many counts. The chain uses TRBV11-2 and TRBJ1-2; no clear D gene. The CDR3 covers 11 residues. V dropped 1 base and J dropped 5 bases, with 2 bases sitting between them. Germline V lookup: CDR1 SGHAT, CDR2 FQNNGV. CDR3 nucleotide sequence: TGTGCCAGCAGCTTAGTGTATGGCTACACCTTC. Residues: CASSLVYGYTF. The whole variable domain, remainder taken from reference TRBV11-2 and TRBJ1-2, is EAGVAQSPRYKIIEKRQSVAFWCNPISGHATLYWYQQILGQGPKLLIQFQNNGVVDDSQLPKDRFSAERLKGVDSTLKIQPAKLEDSAVYLCASSLVYGYTFGSGTRLTVV.

This clonotype was counted ten times or more. The chain couples TRBV29-1 to TRBJ1-1; D gene unclear. The CDR3 is 14 amino acids. Trimming left V 1 base short and J 0 bases short, with 9 bases between. CDR1 is SQVTM and CDR2 is ANQGSEA in the germline V gene. DNA for the CDR3: TGCAGCGTTGAAGGTGACCGGATGAACACTGAAGCTTTCTTT. This codes for CSVEGDRMNTEAFF.

The chain uses TRBV20-1 and TRBJ1-2; 9 bases are shared with TRBD1. The CDR3 is made up of 12 amino acids. V lost 3 bases and J lost 13; bases outside the gene matches: 9. CDR1 and CDR2 from the germline V gene are DFQATT and SNEGSKA (reference sequence). Here the CDR3 reads CSARGTGILPTF. DNA of the CDR3: TGCAGTGCTAGGGGGACAGGGATTCTTCCCACCTTC.

This clonotype was found many times. J is TRBJ1-2 and V is TRBV6-2 or TRBV6-3, with D perhaps matching TRBD1 (5 bases). The CDR3 is 14 residues long. Germline CDR1 is MNHEY and CDR2 is SVGEGT. V was shortened by 6 bases and J by 2 bases, with 13 bases between the two germline ends. CDR3 protein: CASSPRDSNYGYTF. CDR3 DNA: TGTGCCAGCAGCCCCAGGGACTCGAACTATGGCTACACCTTC.